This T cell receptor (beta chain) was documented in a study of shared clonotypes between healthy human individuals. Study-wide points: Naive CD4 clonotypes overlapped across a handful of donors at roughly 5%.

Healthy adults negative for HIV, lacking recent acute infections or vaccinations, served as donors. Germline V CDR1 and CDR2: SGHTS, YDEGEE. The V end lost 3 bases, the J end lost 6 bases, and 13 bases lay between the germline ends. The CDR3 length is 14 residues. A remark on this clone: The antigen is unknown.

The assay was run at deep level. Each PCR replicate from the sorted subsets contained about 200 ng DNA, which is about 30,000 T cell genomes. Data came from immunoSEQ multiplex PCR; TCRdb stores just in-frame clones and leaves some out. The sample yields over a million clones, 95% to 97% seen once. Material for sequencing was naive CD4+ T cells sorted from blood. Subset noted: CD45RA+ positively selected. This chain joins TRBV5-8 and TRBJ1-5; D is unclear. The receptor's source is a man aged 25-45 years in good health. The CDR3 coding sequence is TGTGCCAGCAGCTCCTCAGTGGGGAGTCAGCCCCAGCATTTT. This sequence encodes CASSSSVGSQPQHF.